This TCR beta chain stems from a study of OX40 agonist ivuxolimab in advanced cancers. Turning to the study itself: Every patient in dose escalation had hepatocellular carcinoma, melanoma, renal cell or head and neck cancer. Of mixed ages from about 23 to 79 and averaging about 56 years, the group was about 80% male.

Using immunoSEQ multiplex PCR, the repertoire was profiled, and TCRdb retains in-frame clones only, with some absent. The sample holds around 18,000 clones, about two thirds seen once. Germline V CDR1 and CDR2: MNHEY, SVGAGI. V shed 4 bases and J shed 8 bases, with 14 bases lying between them. This CDR3 has 13 amino acids. This clone was detected only a few times. This sequence originates from an adult with an advanced solid tumor such as melanoma, head and neck, liver or kidney cancer. The sample consisted of CD4+ or CD8+ T cells sorted from blood, taken in a trial of the OX40 agonist ivuxolimab. This chain joins TRBV6-5 and TRBJ1-2; D gene unclear. The chain's CDR3 is CASSFHQGRGYTF. CDR3 bases: TGTGCCAGCAGTTTCCACCAAGGGCGGGGCTACACCTTC.